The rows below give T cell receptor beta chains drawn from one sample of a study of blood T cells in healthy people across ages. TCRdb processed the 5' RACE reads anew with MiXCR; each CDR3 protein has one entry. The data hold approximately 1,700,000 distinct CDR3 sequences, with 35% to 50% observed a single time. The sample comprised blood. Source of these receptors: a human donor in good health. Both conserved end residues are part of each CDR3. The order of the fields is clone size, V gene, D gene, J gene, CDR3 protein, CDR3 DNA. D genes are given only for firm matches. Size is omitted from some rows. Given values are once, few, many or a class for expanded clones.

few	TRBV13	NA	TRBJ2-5	CASSTDTGAKAGEQYF	TGTGCCAGCAGCACAGACACAGGGGCCAAGGCGGGAGAGCAGTACTTC
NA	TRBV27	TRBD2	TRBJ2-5	CASSFVAGGKTQYF	TGTGCCAGCAGTTTCGTAGCGGGGGGAAAGACCCAGTACTTC
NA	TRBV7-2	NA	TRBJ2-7	CASSPVSSYEQYF	TGTGCCAGCAGCCCCGTGTCCTCCTACGAGCAGTACTTC
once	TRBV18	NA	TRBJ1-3	CASSPNRDFSGTTIYF	TGTGCCAGCTCACCCAACAGGGACTTCTCTGGAACCACCATATATTTT
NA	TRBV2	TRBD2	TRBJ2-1	CASSEEARAGIYNEQFF	TGTGCCAGCAGTGAAGAGGCAAGAGCGGGGATTTACAATGAGCAGTTCTTC
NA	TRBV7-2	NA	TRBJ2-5	CASSRNRPGTQETQYF	TGTGCCAGCAGCCGAAACAGGCCAGGAACGCAAGAGACCCAGTACTTC
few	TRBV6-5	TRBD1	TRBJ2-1	CASSYSHRGRNEQFF	TGTGCCAGCAGTTACTCTCACAGGGGTCGCAATGAGCAGTTCTTC
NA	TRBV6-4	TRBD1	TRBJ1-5	CAIAQNRDRNQPQHF	TGTGCCATCGCCCAAAACCGGGACAGAAATCAGCCCCAGCATTTT
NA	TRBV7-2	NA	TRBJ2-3	CASSLPSPQYF	TGTGCCAGCAGCTTACCAAGCCCGCAGTATTTT
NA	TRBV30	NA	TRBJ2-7	CAWGLIGEQYF	TGTGCCTGGGGTCTCATCGGCGAGCAGTACTTC
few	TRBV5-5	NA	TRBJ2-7	CASQRGAYEQYF	TGTGCCAGCCAGAGGGGCGCCTACGAGCAGTACTTC
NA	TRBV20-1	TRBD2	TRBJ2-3	CSARPAGSTDTQYF	TGCAGTGCTAGACCAGCGGGGAGCACAGATACGCAGTATTTT
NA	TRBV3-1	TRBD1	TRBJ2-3	CASSQEIDRGVDTQYF	TGTGCCAGCAGCCAAGAGATCGACAGGGGAGTGGATACGCAGTATTTT
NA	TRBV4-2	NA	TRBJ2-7	CASSQGPMLGAYYEQYF	TGTGCCAGCAGCCAAGGACCTATGTTGGGGGCTTACTACGAGCAGTACTTC
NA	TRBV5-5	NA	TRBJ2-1	CASSLGARTYNEQFF	TGTGCCAGCAGCTTGGGGGCGCGAACCTACAATGAGCAGTTCTTC
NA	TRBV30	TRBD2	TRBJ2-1	CAWNVGGKSRNEQFF	TGTGCCTGGAATGTGGGGGGGAAGTCAAGAAATGAGCAGTTCTTC
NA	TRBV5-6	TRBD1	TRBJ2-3	CASSLQGVIDTQYF	TGTGCCAGCAGCTTGCAGGGGGTCATAGATACGCAGTATTTT
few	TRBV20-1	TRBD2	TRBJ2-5	CSASPAGGETQYF	TGCAGTGCTAGCCCCGCGGGGGGAGAGACCCAGTACTTC
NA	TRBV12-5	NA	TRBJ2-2	CASGLVIGSTGELFF	TGTGCTAGTGGTTTGGTAATCGGGAGCACCGGGGAGCTGTTTTTT
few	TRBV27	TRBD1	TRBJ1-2	CASSFGTDFGYTF	TGTGCCAGCAGTTTCGGGACAGACTTTGGCTACACCTTC